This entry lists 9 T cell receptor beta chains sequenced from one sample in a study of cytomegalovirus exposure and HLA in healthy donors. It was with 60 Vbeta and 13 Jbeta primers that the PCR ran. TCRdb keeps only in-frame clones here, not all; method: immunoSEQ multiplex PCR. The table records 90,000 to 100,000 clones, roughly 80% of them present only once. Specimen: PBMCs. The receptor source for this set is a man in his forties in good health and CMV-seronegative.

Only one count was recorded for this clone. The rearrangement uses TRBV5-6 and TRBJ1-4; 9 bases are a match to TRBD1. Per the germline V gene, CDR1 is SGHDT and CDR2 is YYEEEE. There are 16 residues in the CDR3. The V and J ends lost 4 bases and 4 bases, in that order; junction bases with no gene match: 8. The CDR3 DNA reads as TGTGCCAGCAGCGCCGTTGGGACAGGGTATAATGAAAAACTGTTTTTT. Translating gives CASSAVGTGYNEKLFF.

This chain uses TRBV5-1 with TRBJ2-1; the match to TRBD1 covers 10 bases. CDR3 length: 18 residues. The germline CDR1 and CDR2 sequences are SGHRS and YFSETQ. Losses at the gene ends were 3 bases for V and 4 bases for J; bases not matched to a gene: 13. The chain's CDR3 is CASSSVRTGTGDYNEQFF. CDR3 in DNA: TGCGCCAGCAGCTCGGTCCGGACCGGGACAGGGGATTACAATGAGCAGTTCTTC.

CDR3 region: CAISPHEGGVSSYEQYF. The CDR3 DNA reads as TGTGCCATCAGTCCGCACGAGGGGGGGGTTAGCTCCTACGAGCAGTACTTC. The chain links TRBV10-3 to TRBJ2-7, with D perhaps TRBD2 (7 bases). The germline gives CDR1 ENHRY, CDR2 SYGVKD. Trimming stripped 5 bases from V and 0 bases from J, with 20 bases between. The CDR3 totals 17 residues.

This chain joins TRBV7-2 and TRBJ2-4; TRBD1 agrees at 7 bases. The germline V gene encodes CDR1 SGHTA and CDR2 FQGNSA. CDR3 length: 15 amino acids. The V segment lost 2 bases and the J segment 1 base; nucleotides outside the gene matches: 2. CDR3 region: CASSLSRGAKNIQYF. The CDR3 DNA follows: TGTGCCAGCAGCTTATCCAGGGGGGCCAAAAACATTCAGTACTTC. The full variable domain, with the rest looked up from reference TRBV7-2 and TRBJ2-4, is GAGVSQSPSNKVTEKGKDVELRCDPISGHTALYWYRQSLGQGLEFLIYFQGNSAPDKSGLPSDRFSAERTGGSVSTLTIQRTQQEDSAVYLCASSLSRGAKNIQYFGAGTRLSVL.

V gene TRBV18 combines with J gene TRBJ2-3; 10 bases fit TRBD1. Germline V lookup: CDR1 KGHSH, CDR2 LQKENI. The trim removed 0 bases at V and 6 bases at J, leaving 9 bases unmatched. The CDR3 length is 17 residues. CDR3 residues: CASSPPRQGAVGDTQYF. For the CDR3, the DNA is TGTGCCAGCTCACCACCTCGACAGGGGGCGGTCGGGGATACGCAGTATTTT.

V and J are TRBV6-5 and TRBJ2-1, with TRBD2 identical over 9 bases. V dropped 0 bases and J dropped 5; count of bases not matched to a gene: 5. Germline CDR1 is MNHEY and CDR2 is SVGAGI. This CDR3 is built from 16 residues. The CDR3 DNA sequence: TGTGCCAGCAGTTACTCGGTATTAGCGGGGGACAATGAGCAGTTCTTC. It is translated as CASSYSVLAGDNEQFF.

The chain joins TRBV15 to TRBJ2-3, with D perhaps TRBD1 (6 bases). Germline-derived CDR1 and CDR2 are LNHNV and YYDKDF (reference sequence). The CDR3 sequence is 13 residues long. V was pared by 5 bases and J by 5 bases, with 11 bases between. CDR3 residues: CATSQGFQDTQYF. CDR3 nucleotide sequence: TGTGCCACCAGCCAGGGGTTTCAAGATACGCAGTATTTT. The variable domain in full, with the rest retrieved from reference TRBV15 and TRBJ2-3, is DAMVIQNPRYQVTQFGKPVTLSCSQTLNHNVMYWYQQKSSQAPKLLFHYYDKDFNNEADTPDNFQSRRPNTSFCFLDIRSPGLGDTAMYLCATSQGFQDTQYFGPGTRLTVL.

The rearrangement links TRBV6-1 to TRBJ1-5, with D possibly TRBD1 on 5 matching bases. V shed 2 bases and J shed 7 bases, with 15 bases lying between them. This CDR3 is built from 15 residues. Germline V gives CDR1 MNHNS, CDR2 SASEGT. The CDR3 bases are TGTGCCAGCAGTGAAAGTCAGGCCGGGGGACAGCCCCAGCATTTT. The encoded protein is CASSESQAGGQPQHF.

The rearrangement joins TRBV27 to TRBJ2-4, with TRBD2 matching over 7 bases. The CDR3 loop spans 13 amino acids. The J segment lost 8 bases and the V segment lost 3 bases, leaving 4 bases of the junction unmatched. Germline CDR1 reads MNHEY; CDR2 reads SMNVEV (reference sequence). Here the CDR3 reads CASSFDREDIQYF. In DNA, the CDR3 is TGTGCCAGCAGTTTCGACCGGGAGGACATTCAGTACTTC.